This is a list of T cell receptor beta chains from one sample in a study of blood T cell repertoires in COVID-19. Measured with immunoSEQ multiplex PCR; TCRdb has only the in-frame clones, and not every one. The sample yields 60,000 to 75,000 clones, 91% seen once. The specimen was peripheral blood. Receptors originate from a man aged 35 to 55 with COVID-19, enrolled during active disease. The CDR3 runs from the conserved cysteine through the conserved F or W. Each record gives: CDR3 DNA, CDR3 protein, V gene, D gene, clone size, J gene. D genes are given only for firm matches. Clone size is stated in some rows and not others, as once, few, many or a class when expanded.

cdr3_nt: TGCGCCAGCAGCTTGGAGCCGGGACAGGGGTTATATGAGCAGTTCTTC; cdr3_aa: CASSLEPGQGLYEQFF; v_call: TRBV5-1; d_call: TRBD1; clone_size: NA; j_call: TRBJ2-1
cdr3_nt: TGTGCCAGCAGACCGGACAGGGCAGGGGAAAAACTGTTTTTT; cdr3_aa: CASRPDRAGEKLFF; v_call: TRBV5-4; d_call: TRBD1; clone_size: once; j_call: TRBJ1-4
cdr3_nt: TGTGCCAGTAGTATCCTGACAGGGGCGCTCCAAGAGACCCAGTACTTC; cdr3_aa: CASSILTGALQETQYF; v_call: TRBV19; d_call: TRBD1; clone_size: NA; j_call: TRBJ2-5
cdr3_nt: TGTGCCAGCAGGGGCCCTAGCCTGAATGAGCAGTTCTTC; cdr3_aa: CASRGPSLNEQFF; v_call: TRBV7-9; d_call: NA; clone_size: NA; j_call: TRBJ2-1
cdr3_nt: TGTGCCAGCACCCCCGGAGTCGACGGGTTTGTTTACTTC; cdr3_aa: CASTPGVDGFVYF; v_call: TRBV6-5; d_call: NA; clone_size: NA; j_call: TRBJ2-7
cdr3_nt: TGTGCCAGCAGCTTTCGGGGAAACTACAATGAGCAGTTCTTC; cdr3_aa: CASSFRGNYNEQFF; v_call: TRBV7-2; d_call: NA; clone_size: NA; j_call: TRBJ2-1
cdr3_nt: TGTGCCAGCACCCCAACGAGCAAGACTAACTATGGCTACACCTTC; cdr3_aa: CASTPTSKTNYGYTF; v_call: TRBV6-5; d_call: NA; clone_size: NA; j_call: TRBJ1-2
cdr3_nt: TGTGCCAGCAGCCGATCACAGGGGGCGCTGACCGGGGAGCTGTTTTTT; cdr3_aa: CASSRSQGALTGELFF; v_call: TRBV5-6; d_call: TRBD1; clone_size: NA; j_call: TRBJ2-2
cdr3_nt: TGTGCCAGCAGCCCCCGACTAGCGGGGGTGAACACCGGGGAGCTGTTTTTT; cdr3_aa: CASSPRLAGVNTGELFF; v_call: TRBV14; d_call: TRBD2; clone_size: NA; j_call: TRBJ2-2
cdr3_nt: TGTGCCAGCAGTTTAAGGGGGGGGTGGGTCCCAAGCGAGCAGTACTTC; cdr3_aa: CASSLRGGWVPSEQYF; v_call: TRBV27; d_call: NA; clone_size: NA; j_call: TRBJ2-7
cdr3_nt: TGTGCCAGCAGCTTACCCCCACCGCGGGGGGGCCGAAATGAGCAGTTCTTC; cdr3_aa: CASSLPPPRGGRNEQFF; v_call: TRBV11-3; d_call: TRBD2; clone_size: few; j_call: TRBJ2-1
cdr3_nt: TGTGCCAGCAGCCAAGATACTGTGCAGGGAAATGGCTACACCTTC; cdr3_aa: CASSQDTVQGNGYTF; v_call: TRBV3-1/TRBV3-2; d_call: NA; clone_size: NA; j_call: TRBJ1-2
cdr3_nt: TGTGCCAGCAGTTTTACGGGACAGGGCAGCACTGAAGCTTTCTTT; cdr3_aa: CASSFTGQGSTEAFF; v_call: TRBV28; d_call: TRBD1; clone_size: NA; j_call: TRBJ1-1
cdr3_nt: TGTGCCAGCAGTTATTTCCAGGGGGCAACTTACAATGAGCAGTTCTTC; cdr3_aa: CASSYFQGATYNEQFF; v_call: TRBV6-6; d_call: TRBD1; clone_size: NA; j_call: TRBJ2-1
cdr3_nt: TGTGCCAGCAGCCAAGATTGGCAGTTCGGCTACACCTTC; cdr3_aa: CASSQDWQFGYTF; v_call: TRBV14; d_call: NA; clone_size: NA; j_call: TRBJ1-2
cdr3_nt: TGTGCCAGCAGCGCCCTCGGGGAGTCAGAGACCCAGTACTTC; cdr3_aa: CASSALGESETQYF; v_call: TRBV28; d_call: NA; clone_size: NA; j_call: TRBJ2-5
cdr3_nt: TGTGCCAGCAGCCAAGGTGCGGGGGCCGGGGAGACCCAGTACTTC; cdr3_aa: CASSQGAGAGETQYF; v_call: TRBV4-2; d_call: NA; clone_size: NA; j_call: TRBJ2-5
cdr3_nt: TGTGCCAGTCTTCTTGTTGTTTATAATTCACCCCTCCACTTT; cdr3_aa: CASLLVVYNSPLHF; v_call: TRBV5-5; d_call: NA; clone_size: NA; j_call: TRBJ1-6
cdr3_nt: TGCGCCAGCAGCCAAGAAACTAAAATCAGGACAGTTGGTTCTGGAAACACCATATATTTT; cdr3_aa: CASSQETKIRTVGSGNTIYF; v_call: TRBV4-1; d_call: NA; clone_size: NA; j_call: TRBJ1-3
cdr3_nt: TGCGCCAGCAGCTTAGGGACAGCAGCTTACGAGCAGTACTTC; cdr3_aa: CASSLGTAAYEQYF; v_call: TRBV5-1; d_call: TRBD1; clone_size: NA; j_call: TRBJ2-7
cdr3_nt: TGTGCCAGCAGCCAATCGCTAGACACTGAAGCTTTCTTT; cdr3_aa: CASSQSLDTEAFF; v_call: TRBV3-1/TRBV3-2; d_call: NA; clone_size: NA; j_call: TRBJ1-1
cdr3_nt: TGCGCCAGCAGTCCCAAAGGGGGGAACACTGAAGCTTTCTTT; cdr3_aa: CASSPKGGNTEAFF; v_call: TRBV4-1; d_call: NA; clone_size: few; j_call: TRBJ1-1
cdr3_nt: TGTGCCTGGAGTGTTGAGGGGCAGTTCTTC; cdr3_aa: CAWSVEGQFF; v_call: TRBV30; d_call: NA; clone_size: NA; j_call: TRBJ2-1
cdr3_nt: TGTGCCAGCAGCCAAATGATTAGCGGGGGGGCCGACGAGCAGTACTTC; cdr3_aa: CASSQMISGGADEQYF; v_call: TRBV4-2; d_call: TRBD2; clone_size: NA; j_call: TRBJ2-7
cdr3_nt: TGTGCCAGCAGTGTGGGGGGGGCACTCTATGGCTACACCTTC; cdr3_aa: CASSVGGALYGYTF; v_call: TRBV2; d_call: NA; clone_size: NA; j_call: TRBJ1-2
cdr3_nt: TGTGCCAGCAGTTTCTACAGGGCCGAGCAGTACTTC; cdr3_aa: CASSFYRAEQYF; v_call: TRBV12-3/TRBV12-4; d_call: NA; clone_size: NA; j_call: TRBJ2-7
cdr3_nt: TGTGCCAGTAGTATGGGGGACACAGCGTACGAGCAGTACTTC; cdr3_aa: CASSMGDTAYEQYF; v_call: TRBV19; d_call: NA; clone_size: once; j_call: TRBJ2-7
cdr3_nt: TGTGCCAGCACCCTGAAACAGGGGGCCCACTATGGCTACACCTTC; cdr3_aa: CASTLKQGAHYGYTF; v_call: TRBV2; d_call: TRBD1; clone_size: NA; j_call: TRBJ1-2
cdr3_nt: TGTGCCAGCAGCTTGGGAACCGGGACAGGAGCCTCGAGCAATCAGCCCCAGCATTTT; cdr3_aa: CASSLGTGTGASSNQPQHF; v_call: TRBV5-8; d_call: TRBD1; clone_size: NA; j_call: TRBJ1-5
cdr3_nt: TGTGCCTGGAGCGCCCCCCACGGTGGGAACACTGAAGCTTTCTTT; cdr3_aa: CAWSAPHGGNTEAFF; v_call: TRBV30; d_call: NA; clone_size: NA; j_call: TRBJ1-1
cdr3_nt: TGCGCCAGCAGCTTGGCCGGGACAGCTAATTCACCCCTCCACTTT; cdr3_aa: CASSLAGTANSPLHF; v_call: TRBV5-1; d_call: TRBD1; clone_size: NA; j_call: TRBJ1-6
cdr3_nt: TGTGCCAGCAGCTCCGGTGGCAATCAGCCCCAGCATTTT; cdr3_aa: CASSSGGNQPQHF; v_call: TRBV9; d_call: NA; clone_size: NA; j_call: TRBJ1-5
cdr3_nt: TGTGCCAGTAGTATAGATGGCAGGATGAACACTGAAGCTTTCTTT; cdr3_aa: CASSIDGRMNTEAFF; v_call: TRBV19; d_call: NA; clone_size: NA; j_call: TRBJ1-1
cdr3_nt: TGTGCCAGCAGCGGGCGACAGGGGGCTGACTATGGCTACACCTTC; cdr3_aa: CASSGRQGADYGYTF; v_call: TRBV9; d_call: TRBD1; clone_size: NA; j_call: TRBJ1-2
cdr3_nt: TGTGCCAGCACAGGGGGCCTGCGGGACACCGGGGAGCTGTTTTTT; cdr3_aa: CASTGGLRDTGELFF; v_call: TRBV6-5; d_call: TRBD1; clone_size: NA; j_call: TRBJ2-2
cdr3_nt: TGCGCCAGCAGCTTGGGACACGGAAACACCATATATTTT; cdr3_aa: CASSLGHGNTIYF; v_call: TRBV5-1; d_call: NA; clone_size: NA; j_call: TRBJ1-3
cdr3_nt: TGTGCCAGCAGTTACGCGACAGGGTTGGGCACTGAAGCTTTCTTT; cdr3_aa: CASSYATGLGTEAFF; v_call: TRBV6-5; d_call: TRBD1; clone_size: NA; j_call: TRBJ1-1
cdr3_nt: TGTGCCACAACAGGGATTTACACTGAAGCTTTCTTT; cdr3_aa: CATTGIYTEAFF; v_call: TRBV6-6; d_call: NA; clone_size: NA; j_call: TRBJ1-1
cdr3_nt: TGTGCCAGCAGCCATAGCGGGGGGGGTTACAATGAGCAGTTCTTC; cdr3_aa: CASSHSGGGYNEQFF; v_call: TRBV7-6; d_call: TRBD2; clone_size: NA; j_call: TRBJ2-1
cdr3_nt: TGTGCCGCCTGGCTGAACACTGAAGCTTTCTTT; cdr3_aa: CAAWLNTEAFF; v_call: TRBV30; d_call: NA; clone_size: NA; j_call: TRBJ1-1
cdr3_nt: TGTGCCAGCAGACCACAGGGGTTCGGAGGAAACACCATATATTTT; cdr3_aa: CASRPQGFGGNTIYF; v_call: TRBV6-5; d_call: TRBD1; clone_size: NA; j_call: TRBJ1-3
cdr3_nt: TGTGCCAGCAGCGCACAGGGGGCGAATCAAAAACTGTTTTTT; cdr3_aa: CASSAQGANQKLFF; v_call: TRBV9; d_call: TRBD1; clone_size: NA; j_call: TRBJ1-4
cdr3_nt: TGTGCCAGCAGCCAAGGGACAGGGGGCTTCGAGACCCAGTACTTC; cdr3_aa: CASSQGTGGFETQYF; v_call: TRBV14; d_call: TRBD1; clone_size: NA; j_call: TRBJ2-5
cdr3_nt: TGCAGTGCTAGTTGGACAGGGAGAGAGAATGAGCAGTTCTTC; cdr3_aa: CSASWTGRENEQFF; v_call: TRBV20-1; d_call: TRBD1; clone_size: NA; j_call: TRBJ2-1
cdr3_nt: TGTGCCAGCAGCGCAACCGGGACTAGCGAAGTGAACACCGGGGAGCTGTTTTTT; cdr3_aa: CASSATGTSEVNTGELFF; v_call: TRBV7-9; d_call: TRBD2; clone_size: NA; j_call: TRBJ2-2
cdr3_nt: TGTGCCAGCAGTGCCCCGGGGGCGGGGGGTACAGATACGCAGTATTTT; cdr3_aa: CASSAPGAGGTDTQYF; v_call: TRBV27; d_call: TRBD2; clone_size: NA; j_call: TRBJ2-3
cdr3_nt: TGTGCCAGCAGCTTAGCGCCGGGACAAACTGACACCATATATTTT; cdr3_aa: CASSLAPGQTDTIYF; v_call: TRBV7-6; d_call: NA; clone_size: NA; j_call: TRBJ1-3
cdr3_nt: TGTGCCATCAGTAAACAGGGCTGGAACACCGGGGAGCTGTTTTTT; cdr3_aa: CAISKQGWNTGELFF; v_call: TRBV10-3; d_call: NA; clone_size: NA; j_call: TRBJ2-2
cdr3_nt: TGTGCCAGCAGCTTGGCCGGGTGGACTTACTCCTACGAGCAGTACTTC; cdr3_aa: CASSLAGWTYSYEQYF; v_call: TRBV5-6; d_call: NA; clone_size: NA; j_call: TRBJ2-7
cdr3_nt: TGTGCCAGCAGACGACAGGGTAATCAGCCCCAGCATTTT; cdr3_aa: CASRRQGNQPQHF; v_call: TRBV6-5; d_call: TRBD1; clone_size: NA; j_call: TRBJ1-5
cdr3_nt: TGTGCCAGCACCCTAAGGGGGGGGGCGCCGAACACTGAAGCTTTCTTT; cdr3_aa: CASTLRGGAPNTEAFF; v_call: TRBV9; d_call: NA; clone_size: NA; j_call: TRBJ1-1
cdr3_nt: TGTGCCAGCAGCCAACTCCTGAGGAACACTGAAGCTTTCTTT; cdr3_aa: CASSQLLRNTEAFF; v_call: TRBV3-1/TRBV3-2; d_call: NA; clone_size: NA; j_call: TRBJ1-1
cdr3_nt: TGCGCCAGCAGCTTGGAACCGGGACAGGGCTACAATGAGCAGTTCTTC; cdr3_aa: CASSLEPGQGYNEQFF; v_call: TRBV5-1; d_call: TRBD1; clone_size: few; j_call: TRBJ2-1
cdr3_nt: TGTGCCAGCAGGGGAGATTATAGCAATCAGCCCCAGCATTTT; cdr3_aa: CASRGDYSNQPQHF; v_call: TRBV2; d_call: NA; clone_size: once; j_call: TRBJ1-5
cdr3_nt: TGCGCCAGCAGCGGGGAGCCGGGGACCTACAATGAGCAGTTCTTC; cdr3_aa: CASSGEPGTYNEQFF; v_call: TRBV5-1; d_call: NA; clone_size: NA; j_call: TRBJ2-1
cdr3_nt: TGCGCCAGCAGCTGGGGGACAGACATTCAAGAGACCCAGTACTTC; cdr3_aa: CASSWGTDIQETQYF; v_call: TRBV5-1; d_call: TRBD1; clone_size: NA; j_call: TRBJ2-5
cdr3_nt: TGTGCCAGCTCACCTAGGACTAGCGGGGGAGAGACCCAGTACTTC; cdr3_aa: CASSPRTSGGETQYF; v_call: TRBV18; d_call: TRBD2; clone_size: NA; j_call: TRBJ2-5
cdr3_nt: TGTGCCAGCAGGGTTACAGGGGGCGCGACTAATGAAAAACTGTTTTTT; cdr3_aa: CASRVTGGATNEKLFF; v_call: TRBV2; d_call: TRBD1; clone_size: NA; j_call: TRBJ1-4
cdr3_nt: TGTGCCTGGGTGGCCCTCAGCGGGGGGGCCACCGGGGAGCTGTTTTTT; cdr3_aa: CAWVALSGGATGELFF; v_call: TRBV30; d_call: TRBD2; clone_size: NA; j_call: TRBJ2-2
cdr3_nt: TGTGCCAGCAGTGACCAGGCATCCGGGGAGCTGTTTTTT; cdr3_aa: CASSDQASGELFF; v_call: TRBV6-4; d_call: NA; clone_size: NA; j_call: TRBJ2-2